The present TCR beta chain was sequenced within a study of memory CD4+ T cells and cytomegalovirus serostatus. Across the whole study: Donors were healthy Belgian adults, 10 or so CMV seropositive and 24 seronegative.

The sort gate was single viable CD3+CD4+CD8-CD45RO+ cells for memory CD4+ T cells. CD4+ T cells were isolated by positive magnetic selection. Libraries were prepared by immunoSEQ multiplex PCR; TCRdb keeps only in-frame clonotypes and omits some of them. The sample carries roughly 60,000 clones, roughly 81% recorded once. Sequencing was carried out using memory CD4+ T cells from blood. This clonotype was obtained from an adult in good health and CMV-seronegative.

The CDR3 loop reads CASSLGGTSGSPGYNEQFF. CDR3 bases: TGTGCCAGCAGCTTAGGGGGGACTAGCGGGAGCCCCGGGTACAATGAGCAGTTCTTC. J is TRBJ2-1 and V is TRBV11-3; 14 bases align to TRBD2. The V gene's germline CDR1 is SGHNT and CDR2 YENEEA. The CDR3 consists of 19 residues. The ends lost 1 base at V and 4 bases at J; junction bases unmatched: 9.